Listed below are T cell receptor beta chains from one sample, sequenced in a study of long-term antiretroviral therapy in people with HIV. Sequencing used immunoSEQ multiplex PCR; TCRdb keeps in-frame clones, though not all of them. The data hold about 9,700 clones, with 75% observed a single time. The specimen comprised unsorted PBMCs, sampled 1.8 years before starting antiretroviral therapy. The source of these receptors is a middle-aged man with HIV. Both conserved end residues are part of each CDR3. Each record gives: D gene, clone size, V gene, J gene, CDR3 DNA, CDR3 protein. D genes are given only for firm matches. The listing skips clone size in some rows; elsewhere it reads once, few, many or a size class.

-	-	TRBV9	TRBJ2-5	TGTGCCAGCAGCGTAAGGGAGCAAGAGACCCAGTACTTC	CASSVREQETQYF
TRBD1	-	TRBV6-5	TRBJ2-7	TGTGCCAGCAGTAGGACAGGGGTCGACGAGCAGTACTTC	CASSRTGVDEQYF
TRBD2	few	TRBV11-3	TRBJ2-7	TGTGCCAGCAGCTTAACTAGCGGGGTGGAGCAGTACTTC	CASSLTSGVEQYF
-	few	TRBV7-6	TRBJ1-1	TGTGCCAGCAGCCCTTCAGGGTCCCGGGGGACTGAAGCTTTCTTT	CASSPSGSRGTEAFF
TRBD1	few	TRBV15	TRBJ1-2	TGTGCCACCAGCATAGGAGGACAGGGGGCGCTTGGCTACACCTTC	CATSIGGQGALGYTF
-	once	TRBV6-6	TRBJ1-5	TGTGCCAGCAGGGAGGATCAGCCCCAGCATTTT	CASREDQPQHF
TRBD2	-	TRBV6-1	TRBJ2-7	TGTGCCAGCAGTGCTAGCGGGACCTACGAGCAGTACTTC	CASSASGTYEQYF
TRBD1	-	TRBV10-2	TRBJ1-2	TGCGCCAGCTCCCGGACAGGGGAAGTTTTTGGCTACACCTTC	CASSRTGEVFGYTF
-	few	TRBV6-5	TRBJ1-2	TGTGCCAGCAGTTACGAGGCGACGCACGGCTACACCTTC	CASSYEATHGYTF
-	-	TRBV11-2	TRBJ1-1	TGTGCCAGCAGCTTAGAGAATGGGGGGAACACTGAAGCTTTCTTT	CASSLENGGNTEAFF
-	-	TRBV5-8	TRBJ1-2	TGTGCCAGCAGCTTTCGTGGGGGGTCGGAGTTC	CASSFRGGSEF
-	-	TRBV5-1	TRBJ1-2	TGCGCCAGCAGCTGGGGGGACAATAACTATGGCTACACCTTC	CASSWGDNNYGYTF
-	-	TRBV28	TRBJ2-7	TGTGCCAGCAGTTTTGGGACGGGGTACTCCTACGAGCAGTACTTC	CASSFGTGYSYEQYF
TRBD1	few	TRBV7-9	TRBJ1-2	TGTGCCAGCAGCCCGGGACAGGGGGCTAGGTATGGCTACACCTTC	CASSPGQGARYGYTF
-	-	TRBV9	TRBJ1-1	TGTGCCAGCAGCGTCGGGGTGGAGGACACTGAAGCTTTCTTT	CASSVGVEDTEAFF
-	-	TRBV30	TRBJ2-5	TGTGCCTGGAGTGTGACACCAAAGGCGGAGACCCAGTACTTC	CAWSVTPKAETQYF
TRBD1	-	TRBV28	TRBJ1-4	TGTGCCACCTCAGGGGGGGCTAATGAAAAACTGTTTTTT	CATSGGANEKLFF
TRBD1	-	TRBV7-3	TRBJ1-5	TGTGCCAGCAGCTTAACGGTTACAGGGGTGGACAATCAGCCCCAGCATTTT	CASSLTVTGVDNQPQHF